The T cell receptor (beta chain) described here comes from a study of blood T cell repertoires in COVID-19. CDR1 and CDR2 (germline): GTSNPN, SVGIG (reference sequence). The CDR3 runs to 13 residues. The V end lost 8 bases, the J end lost 2 bases, and 15 bases lay between the germline ends. Profiled with immunoSEQ multiplex PCR; TCRdb holds only in-frame clones, not every one. The sample consists of roughly 290,000 clones, around 87% of them appearing once. Sample: peripheral blood. The gene calls are TRBV30 and TRBJ1-1; D gene uncertain. The clonotype was recovered from a woman between 45 and 65 years old who had recovered from COVID-19. The CDR3: CALRSQSNTEAFF. The CDR3 region has the DNA TGTGCCCTAAGGTCACAGTCCAACACTGAAGCTTTCTTT.